This T cell receptor (beta chain) is from a study of OX40 agonist ivuxolimab in advanced cancers. Clones were read by immunoSEQ multiplex PCR, and TCRdb kept only the in-frame ones, dropping some. The sample lists tens of thousands of clones, 88% occurring once. Germline trimming cut 4 bases from V and 5 bases from J; bases unmatched to any gene: 5. The germline V gene encodes CDR1 LNHDA and CDR2 SQIVND (reference sequence). The CDR3 consists of 14 residues. Note on this clone: Other nucleotide sequences from this sample produce the same CDR3.

The sequences come from CD4+ or CD8+ T cells sorted from blood, collected in a trial of the OX40 agonist ivuxolimab. J is TRBJ1-5 and V is TRBV19; TRBD1 matches 7 bases. The receptor was isolated from an adult with an advanced solid tumor such as melanoma, head and neck, liver or kidney cancer. CDR3: CASSTGQVYQPQHF. The CDR3 nucleotides read TGTGCCAGTAGTACAGGACAGGTTTATCAGCCCCAGCATTTT.